Sequencing of this T cell receptor (beta chain) was carried out in a study of blood T cell repertoires in COVID-19. The V gene end was trimmed by 5 bases and the J gene end by 6 bases; junction bases not matched to a gene: 11. CDR1 is SEHNR and CDR2 is FQNEAQ in the germline V gene (reference sequence). The CDR3 is made up of 16 amino acids. In the authors' methods: Scientists estimated how many nucleated cells there were by amplifying reference gene primers. Clones were sequenced by immunoSEQ multiplex PCR, and TCRdb holds only the in-frame ones, with some missing. Clone size and the V and J calls come from that table; the DNA yielded D and trimming. The table records 72,000 or so clones, over 75% of them present only once.

J is TRBJ2-2 and V is TRBV7-9; 8 bases line up with TRBD2. The sample consisted of peripheral blood. The source is a woman older than 75 with acute or convalescent COVID-19. CDR3 bases: TGTGCCAGCAGCCCCCGGGGACTAGTGGGGGCCGGGGAGCTGTTTTTT. Its protein product is CASSPRGLVGAGELFF. The full variable domain, completed using reference TRBV7-9 and TRBJ2-2, is DTGVSQNPRHKITKRGQNVTFRCDPISEHNRLYWYRQTLGQGPEFLTYFQNEAQLEKSRLLSDRFSAERPKGSFSTLEIQRTEQGDSAMYLCASSPRGLVGAGELFFGEGSRLTVL.